This T cell receptor beta chain was retrieved from a study of T-cell reconstitution after alpha-beta-depleted transplantation in children. V lost 6 bases to trimming and J lost 4 bases; unmatched junction nucleotides: 8. The V gene's germline CDR1 is ENHRY and CDR2 SYGVKD. The CDR3 has 15 residues. Unique molecular identifiers featured in how the TCRbeta library was prepared. MiXCR, run by TCRdb on the PCR reads, gives a single entry per CDR3 protein. The repertoire consists of 500,000 to 600,000 distinct CDR3 sequences, with around 20% occurring once and the leading ten covering 3% to 3.5%. V and J are TRBV10-3 and TRBJ2-3, with 9 bases identical to TRBD2. Here the sequenced sample was PBMCs from the stem cell graft donor, taken from the stem cell graft. This TCR derives from a human donor who donated a stem cell graft to a child with acute lymphoblastic leukemia. CDR3 coding DNA: TGTGCCATCAGCGGGGGACTAGCCGGTCCAGATACGCAGTATTTT. Encoded protein: CAISGGLAGPDTQYF.